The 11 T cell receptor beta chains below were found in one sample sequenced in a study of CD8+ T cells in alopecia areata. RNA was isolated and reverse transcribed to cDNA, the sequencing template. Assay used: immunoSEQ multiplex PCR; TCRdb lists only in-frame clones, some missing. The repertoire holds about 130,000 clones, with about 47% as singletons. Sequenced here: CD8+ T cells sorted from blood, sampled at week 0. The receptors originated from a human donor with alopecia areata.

CDR3 nucleotide sequence: TGCGCCAGCAGCCAAGCTAGCAATCAGCCCCAGCATTTT. It is translated as CASSQASNQPQHF. The gene calls are TRBV4-3 and TRBJ1-5, with unresolved D. Germline V lookup: CDR1 LGHNA, CDR2 YSLEER. This CDR3 has 13 amino acids. V lost 1 base and J lost 0, with 1 base in between.

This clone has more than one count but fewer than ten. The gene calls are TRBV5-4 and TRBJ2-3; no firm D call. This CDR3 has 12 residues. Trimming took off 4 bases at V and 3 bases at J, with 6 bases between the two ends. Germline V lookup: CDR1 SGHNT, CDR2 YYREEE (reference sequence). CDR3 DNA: TGTGCCAGCAGCGAAGTTACAGATACGCAGTATTTT. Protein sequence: CASSEVTDTQYF.

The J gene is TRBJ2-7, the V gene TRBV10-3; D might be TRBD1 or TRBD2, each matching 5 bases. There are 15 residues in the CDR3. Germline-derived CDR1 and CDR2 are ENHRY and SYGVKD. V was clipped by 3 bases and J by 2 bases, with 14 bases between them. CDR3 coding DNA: TGTGCCATCAGTGATTGGGGGACCGAGCCCTACGAGCAGTACTTC. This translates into CAISDWGTEPYEQYF.

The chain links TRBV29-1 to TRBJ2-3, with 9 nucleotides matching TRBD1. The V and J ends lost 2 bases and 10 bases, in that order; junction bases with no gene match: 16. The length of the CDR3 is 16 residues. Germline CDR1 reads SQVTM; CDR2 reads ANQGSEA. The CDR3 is CSVEWGTGRAQGSQYF. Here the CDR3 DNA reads TGCAGCGTTGAATGGGGGACAGGGAGGGCCCAGGGGTCGCAGTATTTT.

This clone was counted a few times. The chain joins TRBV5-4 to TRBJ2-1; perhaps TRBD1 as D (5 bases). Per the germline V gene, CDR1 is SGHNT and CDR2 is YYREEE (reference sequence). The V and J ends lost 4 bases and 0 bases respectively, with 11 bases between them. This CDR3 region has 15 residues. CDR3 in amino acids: CASSLRQSSYNEQFF. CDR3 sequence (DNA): TGTGCCAGCAGCCTTAGACAGAGCTCCTACAATGAGCAGTTCTTC.

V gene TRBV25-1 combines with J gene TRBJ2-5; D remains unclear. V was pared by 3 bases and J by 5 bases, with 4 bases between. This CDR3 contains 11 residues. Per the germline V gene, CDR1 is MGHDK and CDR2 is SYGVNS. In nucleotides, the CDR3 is TGTGCCAGCAGTGATGGGGAGACCCAGTACTTC. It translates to CASSDGETQYF.

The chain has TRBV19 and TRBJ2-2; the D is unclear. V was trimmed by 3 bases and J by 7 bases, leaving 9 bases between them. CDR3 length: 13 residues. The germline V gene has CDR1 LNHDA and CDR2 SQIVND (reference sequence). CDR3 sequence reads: CASSIWGIGELFF. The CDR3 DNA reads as TGTGCCAGTAGTATTTGGGGAATCGGGGAGCTGTTTTTT.

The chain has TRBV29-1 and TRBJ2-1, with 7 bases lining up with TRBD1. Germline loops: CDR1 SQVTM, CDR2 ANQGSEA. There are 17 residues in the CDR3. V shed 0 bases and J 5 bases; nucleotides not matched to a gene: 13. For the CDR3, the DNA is TGCAGCGTTGAAGATCCATTTAACAGGGGATCCAACAATGAGCAGTTCTTC. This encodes CSVEDPFNRGSNNEQFF.

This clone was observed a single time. CDR3 bases: TGTGCCTGGAGTCCCTGGGACAGTCGTCAGCCCCAGCATTTT. This codes for CAWSPWDSRQPQHF. The chain is built from TRBV30 and TRBJ1-5; 7 nucleotides line up with TRBD1. Trimming cost V 2 bases and J 6 bases; bases outside gene matches: 7. Germline V CDR1 and CDR2: GTSNPN, SVGIG (reference sequence). The CDR3 length is 14 residues.

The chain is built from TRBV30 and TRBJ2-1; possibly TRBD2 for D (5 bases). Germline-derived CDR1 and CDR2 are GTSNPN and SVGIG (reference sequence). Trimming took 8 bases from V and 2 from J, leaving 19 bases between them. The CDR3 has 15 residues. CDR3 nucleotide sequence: TGTGCCCGAAGGAGCGCGGGTAGTACCTACAATGAGCAGTTCTTC. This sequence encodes CARRSAGSTYNEQFF. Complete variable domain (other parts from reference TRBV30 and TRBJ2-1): SQTIHQWPATLVQPVGSPLSLECTVEGTSNPNLYWYRQAAGRGLQLLFYSVGIGQISSEVPQNLSASRPQDRQFILSSKKLLLSDSGFYLCARRSAGSTYNEQFFGPGTRLTVL.

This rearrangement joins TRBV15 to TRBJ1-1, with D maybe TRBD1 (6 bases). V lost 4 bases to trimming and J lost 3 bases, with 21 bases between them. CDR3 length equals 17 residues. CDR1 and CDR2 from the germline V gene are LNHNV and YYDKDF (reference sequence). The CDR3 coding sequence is TGTGCCACCAGCACAGGGGACGGGCGGATGAGTGACACTGAAGCTTTCTTT. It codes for CATSTGDGRMSDTEAFF.